Following are 24 T cell receptor beta chains from one sample sequenced in a study of PD-L1 blockade in urothelial cancer. Profiled with immunoSEQ multiplex PCR; TCRdb holds only in-frame clones, not every one. The data show 45,000 to 65,000 clones, with 65% to 90% seen just once and about a sixth held by the top ten. Documented time point: pretreatment peripheral blood. Material: PBMCs, obtained around atezolizumab (anti-PD-L1) treatment. These receptors came from a man between 65 and 85 years old with urothelial cancer.

J is TRBJ1-5 and V is TRBV6-1, with TRBD1 identical over 7 bases. The CDR3 runs to 14 residues. The germline V gene encodes CDR1 MNHNS and CDR2 SASEGT. The V gene end was trimmed by 3 bases and the J gene end by 1 base; junction bases not matched to a gene: 0. CDR3 in amino acids: CASSEGQSNQPQHF. CDR3 coding DNA: TGTGCCAGCAGTGAGGGACAGAGCAATCAGCCCCAGCATTTT.

V is TRBV19 and J is TRBJ2-7; 7 bases match TRBD2. The germline V gene encodes CDR1 LNHDA and CDR2 SQIVND (reference sequence). V was pared by 3 bases and J by 4 bases, with 3 bases of the junction left unmatched. The CDR3 sequence is 13 residues long. CDR3 protein: CASSMGGGYEQYF. The CDR3 nucleotides read TGTGCCAGTAGTATGGGCGGGGGTTACGAGCAGTACTTC.

This chain connects TRBV30 to TRBJ1-2; maybe TRBD1 (5 bases). Trimming removed 2 bases from V and 7 bases from J, with 14 bases in between. The CDR3 contains 13 residues. Germline V CDR1 and CDR2: GTSNPN, SVGIG (reference sequence). CDR3 residues: CAWSPPGGSGYTF. The CDR3 DNA reads TGTGCCTGGAGTCCCCCCGGGGGTTCTGGCTACACCTTC.

V is TRBV7-2 and J is TRBJ1-1; 10 bases line up with TRBD1. The CDR3 is made up of 15 amino acids. Trimming cost V 5 bases and J 5 bases; bases outside gene matches: 8. Germline V lookup: CDR1 SGHTA, CDR2 FQGNSA. CDR3 protein: CASSPGDRGGTEAFF. The CDR3 nucleotides are TGTGCCAGCAGCCCGGGGGACAGGGGAGGGACTGAAGCTTTCTTT.

This clone was seen more than once but under ten times. The chain joins TRBV18 to TRBJ1-1; 8 bases are a match to TRBD1. The J segment lost 4 bases and the V segment lost 8 bases, leaving 6 bases of the junction unmatched. The CDR3 is 13 residues long. Germline values: CDR1 KGHSH, CDR2 LQKENI. Here the CDR3 reads CASDRGGGTEAFF. CDR3 DNA: TGTGCCAGCGACAGGGGAGGGGGCACTGAAGCTTTCTTT.

The chain uses TRBV28 and TRBJ2-1; TRBD2 aligns across 8 bases. CDR3 length: 15 amino acids. Germline-derived CDR1 and CDR2 are MDHEN and SYDVKM. V lost 5 bases and J lost 7; bases outside the gene matches: 10. The CDR3 reads CASSDGGGPGNEQFF. For the CDR3, the DNA is TGTGCCAGCAGTGACGGGGGGGGGCCGGGAAATGAGCAGTTCTTC.

The J gene is TRBJ1-2, the V gene TRBV21-1; no check of the table's D call, TRBD1, against the DNA was made. TRBV21-1 is listed as a pseudogene. The CDR3 totals 19 residues. The chain's CDR3 is CASSEGSGRGPFDCYGYTF. CDR3 nucleotides: TGTGCCAGCAGCGAAGGGTCGGGCAGGGGGCCGTTTGATTGCTATGGCTACACCTTC.

The CDR3 reads CIIGGDRETQYF. The DNA for the CDR3 is TGCATCATCGGGGGAGATCGGGAGACCCAGTACTTC. V gene TRBV29-1 combines with J gene TRBJ2-5; D is possibly TRBD2 (6 bases). Germline V CDR1 and CDR2: SQVTM, ANQGSEA. This CDR3 is 12 amino acids long.

This clone was detected a few times. The chain couples TRBV5-4 to TRBJ2-2; D not resolved. V was cut by 0 bases and J by 3 bases, with 6 bases left in between. This CDR3 has 14 residues. Germline V CDR1 and CDR2: SGHNT, YYREEE (reference sequence). The CDR3 region has the DNA TGTGCCAGCAGCTTGGCCCCAGACACCGGGGAGCTGTTTTTT. Amino acid sequence: CASSLAPDTGELFF.

The chain recombines TRBV10-3 with TRBJ1-2, with TRBD1 matching 8 bases. The V segment lost 6 bases and the J segment 8 bases; nucleotides outside the gene matches: 11. Germline lookup yields CDR1 ENHRY and CDR2 SYGVKD. The CDR3 runs to 14 residues. CDR3 bases: TGTGCCATCAGCCCCGGACAGGGTTACGACGGCTACACCTTC. It specifies CAISPGQGYDGYTF.

The chain is built from TRBV7-2 and TRBJ2-7, with TRBD1 identical over 9 bases. V lost 1 base to trimming and J lost 5 bases; unmatched junction nucleotides: 9. The germline gives CDR1 SGHTA, CDR2 FQGNSA. The CDR3 extends over 16 amino acids. CDR3 sequence (DNA): TGTGCCAGCAGCTTAGTCGGGACAGGGTTCACGGACGAGCAGTACTTC. Its protein is CASSLVGTGFTDEQYF.

The count of this clone is one. The chain is built from TRBV7-3 and TRBJ2-2; 14 nucleotides agree with TRBD2. The CDR3 sequence is 16 residues long. J lost 7 bases, V lost 5 bases, and 6 bases had no gene match. Germline V gene data show CDR1 as SGHTA and CDR2 as FQGTGA. CDR3 region: CASSRGLAGADGELFF. The CDR3 region has the DNA TGTGCCAGCAGCCGGGGACTAGCGGGAGCCGACGGGGAGCTGTTTTTT.

This clone is termed medium-sized (0.01 to 0.1%). The gene calls are TRBV4-1 and TRBJ2-1; D might be TRBD2 (5 bases). The CDR3 contains 14 residues. V was cut by 5 bases and J by 4 bases, with 12 bases left in between. CDR1 is MGHRA and CDR2 is YSYEKL in the germline V gene. The CDR3 coding sequence is TGCGCCAGCAGCTCAGTCGGGGTTTACAATGAGCAGTTCTTC. Translation gives CASSSVGVYNEQFF.

The CDR3 coding sequence is TGCGCCAGCAGCTTGACACTCGGACTAGCGGGAGAGGCCGGGGAGCTGTTTTTT. Its protein is CASSLTLGLAGEAGELFF. This rearrangement joins TRBV5-1 to TRBJ2-2; 13 nucleotides line up with TRBD2. Germline CDR1 is SGHRS and CDR2 is YFSETQ. This CDR3 has 18 amino acids. V was pared by 1 base and J by 6 bases, with 9 bases of the junction left unmatched. The full variable domain, rest sourced from reference TRBV5-1 and TRBJ2-2, is KAGVTQTPRYLIKTRGQQVTLSCSPISGHRSVSWYQQTPGQGLQFLFEYFSETQRNKGNFPGRFSGRQFSNSRSEMNVSTLELGDSALYLCASSLTLGLAGEAGELFFGEGSRLTVL.

This rearrangement joins TRBV4-2 to TRBJ1-2; 9 nucleotides line up with TRBD1. The germline V gene encodes CDR1 LGHNA and CDR2 YNFKEQ. After removal of 3 bases from V and 8 bases from J, the junction contained 7 bases not matched to a gene. The CDR3 is made up of 14 amino acids. The CDR3 sequence is CASSQDTGGGGYTF. The DNA for the CDR3 is TGTGCCAGCAGCCAGGACACAGGGGGCGGGGGCTACACCTTC.

The V gene is TRBV6-5, the J gene TRBJ2-7; TRBD1 aligns across 7 bases. Germline-derived CDR1 and CDR2 are MNHEY and SVGAGI. This CDR3 comprises 15 residues. The ends lost 0 bases at V and 2 bases at J; junction bases unmatched: 4. CDR3 nucleotides: TGTGCCAGCAGTTACTCCGCGACAGGGACCTACGAGCAGTACTTC. Its translation: CASSYSATGTYEQYF.

In DNA, the CDR3 is TGCAGCGTTGAATCCTCGGACAGGGGATCGTACAATGAGCAGTTCTTC. Its protein product is CSVESSDRGSYNEQFF. This sequence joins TRBV29-1 and TRBJ2-1; 9 bases are a match to TRBD1. V dropped 2 bases and J dropped 4; count of bases not matched to a gene: 9. The germline gives CDR1 SQVTM, CDR2 ANQGSEA. This CDR3 is built from 16 residues.

This sequence joins TRBV6-4 and TRBJ2-7; tentatively, D is TRBD1 (6 bases). CDR3 size: 16 residues. CDR1 MRHNA and CDR2 SNTAGT come from the germline V gene. The V and J ends lost 6 bases and 4 bases respectively, with 22 bases between them. The CDR3, as DNA: TGTGCCAGCAGCCAGGGGCCGACAGGTCTCGGTTACGAGCAGTACTTC. It specifies CASSQGPTGLGYEQYF.

The chain links TRBV18 to TRBJ2-3; TRBD1 matches 9 bases. Trimming removed 4 bases from V and 14 bases from J; junction bases left unmatched: 13. The CDR3 is 14 amino acids. Germline lookup yields CDR1 KGHSH and CDR2 LQKENI. This CDR3 is CASSRQGEHRYAYF. As DNA, the CDR3 is TGTGCCAGCTCACGACAGGGGGAGCACAGATACGCGTATTTT.

The CDR3 reads CASSRQNTGELFF. In DNA, the CDR3 is TGTGCCAGCAGTCGACAGAACACCGGGGAGCTGTTTTTT. The chain has TRBV6-5 and TRBJ2-2, with D unclear. Trimming took off 5 bases at V and 1 base at J, with 5 bases between the two ends. Germline CDR1 reads MNHEY; CDR2 reads SVGAGI. The CDR3 is made up of 13 amino acids.

The chain joins TRBV27 to TRBJ1-1; D is uncertain. Germline assignment: CDR1 MNHEY and CDR2 SMNVEV (reference sequence). The CDR3 spans 13 residues. V lost 0 bases to trimming and J lost 1 base, with 3 bases between them. In DNA form, the CDR3 reads TGTGCCAGCAGTTTATCGGCGAACACTGAAGCTTTCTTT. Translation: CASSLSANTEAFF.

V is TRBV28 and J is TRBJ1-1; 8 nucleotides line up with TRBD1. The J segment lost 1 base and the V segment lost 5 bases, leaving 12 bases of the junction unmatched. Germline loops: CDR1 MDHEN, CDR2 SYDVKM. The CDR3 is made up of 17 amino acids. The CDR3 loop reads CASSLIQGAGENTEAFF. For the CDR3, the DNA is TGTGCCAGCAGTCTCATCCAGGGGGCGGGAGAGAACACTGAAGCTTTCTTT.

The genes are TRBV10-3 and TRBJ2-5; D might be TRBD2 (5 bases). Germline assignment: CDR1 ENHRY and CDR2 SYGVKD. Trimming left V 4 bases short and J 4 bases short, with 13 bases between. The CDR3 runs 14 residues. CDR3 sequence reads: CAISALADSETQYF. The CDR3 nucleotides read TGTGCCATCAGTGCTCTAGCAGATTCAGAGACCCAGTACTTC.

The chain is built from TRBV7-3 and TRBJ2-7; no reliable D call. Germline lookup yields CDR1 SGHTA and CDR2 FQGTGA. The CDR3 consists of 14 residues. With 1 base removed from V and 2 bases from J, the gap between germline ends came to 9 bases. CDR3 region: CASSLNVGPYEQYF. CDR3 bases: TGTGCCAGCAGCTTAAATGTCGGTCCCTACGAGCAGTACTTC.